The 29 T cell receptor beta chains below all came from one sample that was sequenced in a study of PD-L1 blockade in urothelial cancer. The data were produced by immunoSEQ multiplex PCR, yet TCRdb's version contains in-frame clones alone and is incomplete. The table includes fewer than 75,000 clones, 90% detected once. The time point is: pretreatment peripheral blood. The sequenced sample was PBMCs, obtained around atezolizumab (anti-PD-L1) treatment. Source of these receptors: a man in his 70s with urothelial cancer.

The chain joins TRBV7-3 to TRBJ2-2, with TRBD1 identical over 9 bases. There are 16 residues in the CDR3. Germline values: CDR1 SGHTA, CDR2 FQGTGA. The V and J ends lost 5 bases and 2 bases, in that order; junction bases with no gene match: 6. The CDR3 nucleotides are TGTGCCAGCAGCACGCCGGGACAGGGAAACACCGGGGAGCTGTTTTTT. It yields the protein CASSTPGQGNTGELFF.

The chain couples TRBV4-1 to TRBJ2-2, with 8 bases that match TRBD2. The CDR3 runs to 14 residues. Losses at the gene ends were 1 base for V and 10 bases for J; bases not matched to a gene: 5. CDR1 and CDR2 from the germline V gene are MGHRA and YSYEKL. The CDR3, as DNA: TGCGCCAGCAGCCAAGTTTTAGGACTAGCGGAGCTGTTTTTT. It yields the protein CASSQVLGLAELFF.

This sequence joins TRBV2 and TRBJ2-2; 7 nucleotides agree with TRBD1. The CDR3 runs 15 residues. CDR1 SNHLY and CDR2 FYNNEI come from the germline V gene. Germline trimming cut 6 bases from V and 2 bases from J; bases unmatched to any gene: 6. The CDR3 reads CASRGTVRNTGELFF. CDR3 coding DNA: TGTGCCAGCAGGGGGACAGTCAGAAACACCGGGGAGCTGTTTTTT. Together with reference TRBV2 and TRBJ2-2, the CDR3 gives the full variable domain: EPEVTQTPSHQVTQMGQEVILRCVPISNHLYFYWYRQILGQKVEFLVSFYNNEISEKSEIFDDQFSVERPDGSNFTLKIRSTKLEDSAMYFCASRGTVRNTGELFFGEGSRLTVL.

V gene TRBV27 combines with J gene TRBJ2-3; D remains ambiguous. Germline CDR1 reads MNHEY; CDR2 reads SMNVEV (reference sequence). The length of the CDR3 is 14 residues. Deletions cut 3 bases from V and 5 bases from J, with 12 bases between. The CDR3 DNA sequence: TGTGCCAGCAGTTTTTGGCAGTCGATAGATACGCAGTATTTT. It yields the protein CASSFWQSIDTQYF.

The J gene is TRBJ2-3, the V gene TRBV27; 7 bases are shared with TRBD2. Trimming took 5 bases from V and 2 from J; bases not matched to a gene: 10. In germline, CDR1 is MNHEY, CDR2 SMNVEV (reference sequence). This CDR3 is built from 16 residues. For the CDR3, the DNA is TGTGCCAGCAGTACAAGAGGACTAGTATCCACAGATACGCAGTATTTT. Its protein product is CASSTRGLVSTDTQYF.

The chain employs TRBV7-6 and TRBJ1-1; weak D call: TRBD1 (6 bases). Germline CDR1 reads SGHVS; CDR2 reads FNYEAQ. This CDR3 spans 15 amino acids. The V end lost 3 bases, the J end lost 0 bases, and 11 bases lay between the germline ends. CDR3 protein: CASSLSDSLNTEAFF. Here the CDR3 DNA reads TGTGCCAGCAGCTTGTCGGACAGCCTGAACACTGAAGCTTTCTTT. Complete variable domain (other parts from reference TRBV7-6 and TRBJ1-1): GAGVSQSPRYKVTKRGQDVALRCDPISGHVSLYWYRQALGQGPEFLTYFNYEAQQDKSGLPNDRFSAERPEGSISTLTIQRTEQRDSAMYRCASSLSDSLNTEAFFGQGTRLTVV.

The CDR3 coding sequence is TGCAGCGTTGCCGAGAATAGCAATCAGCCCCAGCATTTT. The encoded protein is CSVAENSNQPQHF. The rearrangement links TRBV29-1 to TRBJ1-5; D not certain. This CDR3 is built from 13 residues. V lost 4 bases and J lost 0, with 7 bases in between. Germline CDR1 SQVTM, CDR2 ANQGSEA.

V is TRBV6-5 and J is TRBJ2-5, with 9 bases identical to TRBD2. CDR1 and CDR2 from the germline V gene are MNHEY and SVGAGI. The CDR3 runs 15 residues. After removal of 4 bases from V and 0 bases from J, the junction contained 3 bases not matched to a gene. The CDR3 protein is CASSSTSGHQETQYF. The CDR3 DNA follows: TGTGCCAGCAGTTCGACTAGCGGCCACCAAGAGACCCAGTACTTC.

The chain has TRBV6-1 and TRBJ1-1; a possible D gene is TRBD1 (5 bases). CDR1 is MNHNS and CDR2 is SASEGT in the germline V gene. The CDR3 is 14 residues long. V was cut by 5 bases and J by 0 bases, with 10 bases left in between. The CDR3 spells CASSRDRMNTEAFF. CDR3 in DNA: TGTGCCAGCAGTAGAGACAGAATGAACACTGAAGCTTTCTTT.

This clone was detected once. The chain carries TRBV28 and TRBJ2-5; 9 bases line up with TRBD2. The V gene end was trimmed by 11 bases and the J gene end by 5 bases; junction bases not matched to a gene: 21. Per the germline V gene, CDR1 is MDHEN and CDR2 is SYDVKM. The CDR3 has 17 amino acids. This CDR3 reads CASQAGAGGPFGETQYF. Written as DNA, the CDR3 is TGTGCCTCCCAAGCAGGAGCGGGAGGCCCCTTTGGGGAGACCCAGTACTTC.

The CDR3 here is CSVGFYGEGDTQYF. In DNA, the CDR3 is TGCAGCGTTGGATTTTACGGGGAGGGGGATACGCAGTATTTT. The chain combines TRBV29-1 with TRBJ2-3, with TRBD2 identical over 7 bases. Germline V gene data show CDR1 as SQVTM and CDR2 as ANQGSEA. V gave up 4 bases and J gave up 6 bases; unmatched junction bases: 10. This CDR3 has 14 amino acids.

The chain combines TRBV5-5 with TRBJ1-1, with TRBD1 identical over 8 bases. Germline V CDR1 and CDR2: SGHKS, YYEKEE (reference sequence). The V and J ends lost 4 bases and 4 bases, in that order; junction bases with no gene match: 9. The CDR3 has 15 residues. CDR3 DNA sequence: TGTGCCAGCAGCGGCCAGACAGGGGCGGGCACTGAAGCTTTCTTT. Translation: CASSGQTGAGTEAFF.

The chain joins TRBV6-1 to TRBJ2-1, with D unresolved. V lost 1 base and J lost 8, with 6 bases in between. This CDR3 has 12 residues. Germline-derived CDR1 and CDR2 are MNHNS and SASEGT. The CDR3 loop reads CASSEGSHEQFF. Here the CDR3 DNA reads TGTGCCAGCAGTGAAGGTAGCCATGAGCAGTTCTTC.

The chain joins TRBV27 to TRBJ2-6; 10 bases align to TRBD1. Trimming at V came to 3 bases and at J to 2 bases, leaving 7 bases not matched to a gene. Per the germline V gene, CDR1 is MNHEY and CDR2 is SMNVEV (reference sequence). This CDR3 comprises 18 residues. The CDR3 sequence: CASSFKGQGLTGANVLTF. The CDR3 DNA reads as TGTGCCAGCAGTTTTAAGGGACAGGGGTTGACTGGGGCCAACGTCCTGACTTTC.

The rearrangement links TRBV29-1 to TRBJ2-7; TRBD1 aligns across 9 bases. The CDR3 length is 12 residues. V was pared by 7 bases and J by 6 bases, with 7 bases of the junction left unmatched. Germline V lookup: CDR1 SQVTM, CDR2 ANQGSEA. Here the CDR3 DNA reads TGCAGCGCTGCCCGGGACAGGGCCGAGCAGTACTTC. Translating gives CSAARDRAEQYF.

This clone was counted between two and nine times. The rearrangement uses TRBV19 and TRBJ2-4, with TRBD1 identical over 8 bases. The CDR3 length is 14 residues. CDR1 LNHDA and CDR2 SQIVND come from the germline V gene (reference sequence). V lost 4 bases, J lost 6 bases, and 5 bases stayed unmatched. CDR3 in amino acids: CASSTRGLGNIQYF. The CDR3 coding sequence is TGTGCCAGTAGTACCAGGGGGCTGGGAAACATTCAGTACTTC.

This sequence joins TRBV11-3 and TRBJ2-3, with unresolved D. The CDR3 totals 16 residues. The germline CDR1 and CDR2 sequences are SGHNT and YENEEA. Trimming shortened V by 0 bases and J by 0 bases, and 10 bases separated the two germline ends. In DNA, the CDR3 is TGTGCCAGCAGCTTAGATCATGCGGTTAGCACAGATACGCAGTATTTT. Its protein product is CASSLDHAVSTDTQYF.

The chain couples TRBV5-1 to TRBJ2-1, with 10 nucleotides matching TRBD2. Germline CDR1 is SGHRS and CDR2 is YFSETQ. The CDR3 sequence is 13 residues long. The V gene end was trimmed by 4 bases and the J gene end by 8 bases; junction bases not matched to a gene: 3. The CDR3 coding sequence is TGCGCCAGCAGCCGGACTAGCGGCTATGAGCAGTTCTTC. This gives the protein CASSRTSGYEQFF.

This clone came up once. The chain links TRBV5-1 to TRBJ1-1; 7 nucleotides line up with TRBD1. The CDR3 has 15 amino acids. Germline CDR1 reads SGHRS; CDR2 reads YFSETQ. V lost 4 bases and J lost 0; bases outside the gene matches: 6. CDR3 in amino acids: CASSTTGIMNTEAFF. DNA for the CDR3: TGCGCCAGCAGCACGACAGGGATAATGAACACTGAAGCTTTCTTT.

The chain employs TRBV18 and TRBJ1-4; 7 nucleotides match TRBD1. CDR1 is KGHSH, CDR2 LQKENI, per germline. With 5 bases clipped from V and 7 bases from J, the junction kept 10 bases outside the gene matches. The length of the CDR3 is 15 residues. CDR3 loop: CASSSSEGASEKLFF. Here the CDR3 DNA reads TGTGCCAGCTCATCCTCCGAGGGGGCCAGTGAAAAACTGTTTTTT.

This chain joins TRBV28 and TRBJ1-5; D remains ambiguous. CDR1 and CDR2 from the germline V gene are MDHEN and SYDVKM. The CDR3 runs 12 residues. The V gene lost 7 bases and the J gene lost 8 bases, with 12 bases spanning the gap. Written as DNA, the CDR3 is TGTGCCAGCACCTACGGGATGAAGCCCCAGCATTTT. As protein: CASTYGMKPQHF.

The chain recombines TRBV9 with TRBJ2-1; 11 bases line up with TRBD2. Per the germline V gene, CDR1 is SGDLS and CDR2 is YYNGEE. There are 15 residues in the CDR3. The V gene end was trimmed by 4 bases and the J gene end by 7 bases; junction bases not matched to a gene: 7. The CDR3 here is CASSTTSGSWNEQFF. The CDR3 nucleotides are TGTGCCAGCAGCACAACTAGCGGGAGCTGGAATGAGCAGTTCTTC.

The chain joins TRBV13 to TRBJ1-2; 8 nucleotides align to TRBD1. The germline gives CDR1 PRHDT, CDR2 FYEKMQ (reference sequence). This CDR3 spans 13 amino acids. J gave up 6 bases and V 4 bases, and 4 bases lay outside the gene matches. The CDR3 sequence is CASSSNRGDGYTF. CDR3 nucleotide sequence: TGTGCCAGCAGCTCCAACAGGGGGGATGGCTACACCTTC.

With regard to this clone: This CDR3 is also generated by other DNA sequences in the sample. The J gene is TRBJ1-4, the V gene TRBV9; no definite D call. Trimming left V 0 bases short and J 4 bases short, with 7 bases between. This CDR3 region has 14 residues. Germline CDR1 is SGDLS and CDR2 is YYNGEE. CDR3 coding DNA: TGTGCCAGCAGCGTAGGGCAGGATAATGAAAAACTGTTTTTT. Encoded protein: CASSVGQDNEKLFF.

The chain couples TRBV27 to TRBJ1-1; the D gene is possibly TRBD1 (5 bases). In germline, CDR1 is MNHEY, CDR2 SMNVEV (reference sequence). CDR3 length equals 16 residues. The V end was cut by 0 bases, the J end by 1 base, with 12 bases between. For the CDR3, the DNA is TGTGCCAGCAGTTTATCGGGGGGGGTTCCGAACACTGAAGCTTTCTTT. Encoded protein: CASSLSGGVPNTEAFF.

The chain is built from TRBV7-8 and TRBJ2-1; 7 bases fit TRBD2. Trimming took 4 bases from V and 9 from J; bases not matched to a gene: 12. CDR3 size: 15 residues. CDR1 and CDR2 from the germline V gene are SGHVS and FQNEAQ. The CDR3 DNA reads as TGTGCCAGCAGCTCCTCAGCGGGGCCCGTAGGTGAGCAGTTCTTC. Encoded protein: CASSSSAGPVGEQFF.

The chain couples TRBV5-6 to TRBJ2-1, with D hard to call. V was trimmed by 0 bases and J by 9 bases, leaving 7 bases between them. CDR3 size: 12 residues. Germline loops: CDR1 SGHDT, CDR2 YYEEEE. As DNA, the CDR3 is TGTGCCAGCAGCTTGGTCCCGGGTGAGCAGTTCTTC. As protein: CASSLVPGEQFF.

The chain carries TRBV6-5 and TRBJ2-3; 8 positions agree with TRBD2. The germline CDR1 and CDR2 sequences are MNHEY and SVGAGI. The V and J ends lost 6 bases and 0 bases, in that order; junction bases with no gene match: 5. The CDR3 loop spans 15 amino acids. The CDR3 nucleotides are TGTGCCAGCAGACGGGGGGGCTATAGCACAGATACGCAGTATTTT. It is translated as CASRRGGYSTDTQYF.

The chain combines TRBV2 with TRBJ1-4; D may be TRBD1 (6 bases). Germline assignment: CDR1 SNHLY and CDR2 FYNNEI. V was shortened by 6 bases and J by 6 bases, with 17 bases between the two germline ends. CDR3 size: 15 residues. The CDR3 sequence is CASRLTGIRYEKLFF. The CDR3 nucleotides are TGTGCCAGCAGGCTAACAGGGATCCGATATGAAAAACTGTTTTTT.